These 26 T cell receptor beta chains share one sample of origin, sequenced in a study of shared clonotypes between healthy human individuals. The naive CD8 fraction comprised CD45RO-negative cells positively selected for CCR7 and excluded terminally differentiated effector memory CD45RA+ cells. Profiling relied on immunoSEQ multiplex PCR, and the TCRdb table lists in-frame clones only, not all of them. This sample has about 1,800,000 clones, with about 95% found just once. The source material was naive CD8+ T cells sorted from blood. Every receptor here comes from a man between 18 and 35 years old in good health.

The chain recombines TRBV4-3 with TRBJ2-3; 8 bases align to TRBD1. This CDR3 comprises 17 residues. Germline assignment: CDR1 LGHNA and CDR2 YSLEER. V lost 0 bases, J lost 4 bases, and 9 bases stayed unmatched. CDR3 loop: CASSQEEQQGEADTQYF. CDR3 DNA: TGCGCCAGCAGCCAAGAGGAGCAACAGGGGGAGGCAGATACGCAGTATTTT.

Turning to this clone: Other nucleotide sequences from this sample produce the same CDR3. CDR3 coding DNA: TGTGCCAGCAGCCCCTCGGGCTCCTACGAGCAGTACTTC. Protein product: CASSPSGSYEQYF. V gene TRBV7-6 combines with J gene TRBJ2-7; D not certain. The CDR3 covers 13 residues. Trimming took 5 bases from V and 0 from J, leaving 8 bases between them. The germline V gene has CDR1 SGHVS and CDR2 FNYEAQ. Together with reference TRBV7-6 and TRBJ2-7, the CDR3 gives the full variable domain: GAGVSQSPRYKVTKRGQDVALRCDPISGHVSLYWYRQALGQGPEFLTYFNYEAQQDKSGLPNDRFSAERPEGSISTLTIQRTEQRDSAMYRCASSPSGSYEQYFGPGTRLTVT.

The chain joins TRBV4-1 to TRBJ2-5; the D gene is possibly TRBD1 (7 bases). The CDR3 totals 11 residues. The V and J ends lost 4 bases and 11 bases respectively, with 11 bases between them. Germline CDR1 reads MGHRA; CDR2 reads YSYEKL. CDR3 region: CASSPRGEQYF. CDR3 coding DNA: TGCGCCAGCAGCCCCAGGGGGGAGCAGTACTTC.

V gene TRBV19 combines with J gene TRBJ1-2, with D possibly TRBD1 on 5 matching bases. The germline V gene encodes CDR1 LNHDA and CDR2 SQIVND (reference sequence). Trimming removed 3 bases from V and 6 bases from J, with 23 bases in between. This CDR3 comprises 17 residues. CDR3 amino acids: CASSMKVVTFPRDGYTF. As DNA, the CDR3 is TGTGCCAGTAGTATGAAAGTGGTGACTTTCCCCAGGGATGGCTACACCTTC.

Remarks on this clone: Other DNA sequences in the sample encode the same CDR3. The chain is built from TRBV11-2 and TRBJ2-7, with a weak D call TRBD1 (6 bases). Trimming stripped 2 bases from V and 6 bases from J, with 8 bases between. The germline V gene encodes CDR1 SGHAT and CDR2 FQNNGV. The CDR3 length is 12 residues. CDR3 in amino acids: CASSLTGFEQYF. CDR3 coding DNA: TGTGCCAGCAGCTTAACAGGGTTCGAGCAGTACTTC.

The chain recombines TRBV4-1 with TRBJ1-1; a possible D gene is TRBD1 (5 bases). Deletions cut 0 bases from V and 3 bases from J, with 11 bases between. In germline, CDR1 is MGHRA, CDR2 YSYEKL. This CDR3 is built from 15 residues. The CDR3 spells CASSQDGQGYTEAFF. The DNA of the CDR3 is TGCGCCAGCAGCCAAGACGGGCAGGGATACACTGAAGCTTTCTTT.

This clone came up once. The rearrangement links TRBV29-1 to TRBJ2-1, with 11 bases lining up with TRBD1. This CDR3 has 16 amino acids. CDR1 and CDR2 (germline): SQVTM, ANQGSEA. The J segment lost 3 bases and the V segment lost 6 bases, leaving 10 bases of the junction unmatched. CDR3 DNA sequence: TGCAGCGTGGTTCCTCGGGACAGGGGGTTCTACAATGAGCAGTTCTTC. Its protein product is CSVVPRDRGFYNEQFF.

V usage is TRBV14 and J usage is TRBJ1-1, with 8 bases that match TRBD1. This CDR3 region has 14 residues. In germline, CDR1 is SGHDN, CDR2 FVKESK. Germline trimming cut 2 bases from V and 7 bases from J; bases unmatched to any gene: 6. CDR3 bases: TGTGCCAGCAGCCAACCCGACAGGGGTATTGAAGCTTTCTTT. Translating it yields CASSQPDRGIEAFF.

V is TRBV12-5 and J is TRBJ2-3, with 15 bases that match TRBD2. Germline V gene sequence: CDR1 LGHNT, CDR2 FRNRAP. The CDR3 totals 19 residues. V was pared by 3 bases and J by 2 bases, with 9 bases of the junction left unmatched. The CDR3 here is CASGFPGLAGGLSTDTQYF. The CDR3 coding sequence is TGTGCTAGTGGTTTCCCCGGACTAGCGGGGGGGCTGTCCACAGATACGCAGTATTTT.

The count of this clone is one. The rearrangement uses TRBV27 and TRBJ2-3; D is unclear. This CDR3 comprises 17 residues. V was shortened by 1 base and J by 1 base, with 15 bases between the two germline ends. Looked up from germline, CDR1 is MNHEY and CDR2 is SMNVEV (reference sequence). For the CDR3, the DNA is TGTGCCAGCAGTTTATTCTTTACGGACGGCGGCACAGATACGCAGTATTTT. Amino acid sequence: CASSLFFTDGGTDTQYF.

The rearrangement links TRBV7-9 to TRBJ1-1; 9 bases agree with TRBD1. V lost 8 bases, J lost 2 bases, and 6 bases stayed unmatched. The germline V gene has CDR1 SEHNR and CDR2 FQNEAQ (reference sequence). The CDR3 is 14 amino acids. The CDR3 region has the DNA TGTGCCAGCGGCGACAGGGGGGCAAACACTGAAGCTTTCTTT. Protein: CASGDRGANTEAFF.

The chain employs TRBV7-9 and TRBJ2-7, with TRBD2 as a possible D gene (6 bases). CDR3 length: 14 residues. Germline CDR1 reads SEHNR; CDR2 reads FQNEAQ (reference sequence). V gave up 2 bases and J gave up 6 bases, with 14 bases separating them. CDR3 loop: CASSLSTSLGEQYF. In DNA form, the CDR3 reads TGTGCCAGCAGCTTATCCACTAGCCTTGGCGAGCAGTACTTC.

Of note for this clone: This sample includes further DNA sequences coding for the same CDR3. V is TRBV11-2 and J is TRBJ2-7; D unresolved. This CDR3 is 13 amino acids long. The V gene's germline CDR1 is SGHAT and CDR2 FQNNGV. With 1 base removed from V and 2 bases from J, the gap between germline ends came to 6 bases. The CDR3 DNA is TGTGCCAGCAGCTTAGGGGCCCCCTACGAGCAGTACTTC. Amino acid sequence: CASSLGAPYEQYF.

The CDR3 is CASSASAQGAYEQYF. CDR3 nucleotide sequence: TGTGCCAGCAGCGCGTCTGCCCAAGGGGCCTACGAGCAGTACTTC. The chain couples TRBV7-9 to TRBJ2-7; possibly TRBD1 for D (5 bases). CDR3 length: 15 residues. The germline gives CDR1 SEHNR, CDR2 FQNEAQ (reference sequence). The V gene lost 5 bases and the J gene lost 2 bases, with 16 bases spanning the gap.

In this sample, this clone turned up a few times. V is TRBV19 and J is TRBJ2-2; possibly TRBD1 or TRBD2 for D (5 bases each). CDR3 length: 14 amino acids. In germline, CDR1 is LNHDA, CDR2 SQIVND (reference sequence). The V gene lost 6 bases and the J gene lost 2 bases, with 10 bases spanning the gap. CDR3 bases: TGTGCCAGTAGCATGGGGGTCAACACCGGGGAGCTGTTTTTT. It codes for CASSMGVNTGELFF.

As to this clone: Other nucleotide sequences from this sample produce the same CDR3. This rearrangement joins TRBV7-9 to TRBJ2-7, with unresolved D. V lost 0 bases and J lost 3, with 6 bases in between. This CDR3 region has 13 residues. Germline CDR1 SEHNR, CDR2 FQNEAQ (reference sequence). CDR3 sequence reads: CASSLAGDYEQYF. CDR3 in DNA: TGTGCCAGCAGCTTAGCCGGAGACTACGAGCAGTACTTC.

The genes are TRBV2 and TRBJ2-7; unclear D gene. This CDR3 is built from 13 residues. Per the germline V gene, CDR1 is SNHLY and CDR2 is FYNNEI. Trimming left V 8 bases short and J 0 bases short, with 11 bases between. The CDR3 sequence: CASGSAFSYEQYF. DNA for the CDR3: TGTGCCAGCGGTTCGGCTTTCTCCTACGAGCAGTACTTC.

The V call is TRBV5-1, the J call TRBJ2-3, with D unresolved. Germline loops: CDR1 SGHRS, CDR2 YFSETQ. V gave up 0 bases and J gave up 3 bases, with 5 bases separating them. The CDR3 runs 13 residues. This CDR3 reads CASSLAMTDTQYF. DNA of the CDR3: TGCGCCAGCAGCTTGGCCATGACAGATACGCAGTATTTT.

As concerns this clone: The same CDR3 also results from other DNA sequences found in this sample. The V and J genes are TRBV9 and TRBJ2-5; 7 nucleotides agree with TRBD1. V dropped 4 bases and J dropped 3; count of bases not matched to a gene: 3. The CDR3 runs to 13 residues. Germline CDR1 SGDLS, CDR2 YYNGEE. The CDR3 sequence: CASSLDREETQYF. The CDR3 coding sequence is TGTGCCAGCAGCCTAGACAGGGAAGAGACCCAGTACTTC.

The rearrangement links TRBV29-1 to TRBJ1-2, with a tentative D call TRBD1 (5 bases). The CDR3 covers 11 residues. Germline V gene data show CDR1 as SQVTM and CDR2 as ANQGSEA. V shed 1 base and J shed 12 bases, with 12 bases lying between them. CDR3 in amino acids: CSVEGGGADTF. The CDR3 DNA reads TGCAGCGTTGAAGGGGGGGGAGCCGACACCTTC. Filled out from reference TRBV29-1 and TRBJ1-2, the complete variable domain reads SAVISQKPSRDICQRGTSLTIQCQVDSQVTMMFWYRQQPGQSLTLIATANQGSEATYESGFVIDKFPISRPNLTFSTLTVSNMSPEDSSIYLCSVEGGGADTFGSGTRLTVV.

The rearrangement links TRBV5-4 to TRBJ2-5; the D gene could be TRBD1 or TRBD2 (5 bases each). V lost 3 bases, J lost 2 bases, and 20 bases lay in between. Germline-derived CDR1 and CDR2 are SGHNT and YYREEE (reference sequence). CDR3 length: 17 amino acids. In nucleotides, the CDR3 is TGTGCCAGCAGCTCCGAACCCGGGACCAACCTACAAGAGACCCAGTACTTC. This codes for CASSSEPGTNLQETQYF. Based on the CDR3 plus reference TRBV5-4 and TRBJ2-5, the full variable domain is ETGVTQSPTHLIKTRGQQVTLRCSSQSGHNTVSWYQQALGQGPQFIFQYYREEENGRGNFPPRFSGLQFPNYSSELNVNALELDDSALYLCASSSEPGTNLQETQYFGPGTRLLVL.

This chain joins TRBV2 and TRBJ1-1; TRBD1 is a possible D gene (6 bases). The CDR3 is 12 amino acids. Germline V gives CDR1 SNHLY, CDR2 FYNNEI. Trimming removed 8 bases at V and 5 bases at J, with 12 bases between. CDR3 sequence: CASEGGRTEAFF. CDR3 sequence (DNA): TGTGCCAGCGAAGGGGGGAGGACTGAAGCTTTCTTT.

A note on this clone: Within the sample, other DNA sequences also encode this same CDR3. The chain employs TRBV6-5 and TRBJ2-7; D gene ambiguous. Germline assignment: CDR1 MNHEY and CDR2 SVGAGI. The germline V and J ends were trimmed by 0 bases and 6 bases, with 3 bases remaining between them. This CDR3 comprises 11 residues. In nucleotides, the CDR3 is TGTGCCAGCAGTTACTCGGGCGAGCAGTACTTC. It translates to CASSYSGEQYF.

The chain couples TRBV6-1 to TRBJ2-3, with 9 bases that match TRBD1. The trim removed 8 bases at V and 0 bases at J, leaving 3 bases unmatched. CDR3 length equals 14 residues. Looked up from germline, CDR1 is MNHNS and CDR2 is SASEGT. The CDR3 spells CASGDRASTDTQYF. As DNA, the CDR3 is TGTGCCAGCGGGGACAGGGCGAGCACAGATACGCAGTATTTT.

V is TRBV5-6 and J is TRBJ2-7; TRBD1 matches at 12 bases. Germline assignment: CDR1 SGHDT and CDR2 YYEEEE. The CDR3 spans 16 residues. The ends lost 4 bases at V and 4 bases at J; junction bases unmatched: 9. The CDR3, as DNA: TGTGCCAGCAGCCCGGGACAGGGGGCCTCTGAATACGAGCAGTACTTC. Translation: CASSPGQGASEYEQYF.

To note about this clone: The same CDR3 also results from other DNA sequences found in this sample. DNA for the CDR3: TGTGCCAGCACCCCGGGGGGCTCTAATCAGCCCCAGCATTTT. Protein product: CASTPGGSNQPQHF. This chain uses TRBV27 with TRBJ1-5; perhaps TRBD1 as D (6 bases). The CDR3 runs to 14 residues. In germline, CDR1 is MNHEY, CDR2 SMNVEV (reference sequence). Trimming left V 7 bases short and J 4 bases short, with 14 bases between.